These T cell receptor beta chains were read from a single sample in a study of early stage breast cancer tumors. Assay used: immunoSEQ multiplex PCR; TCRdb lists only in-frame clones, some missing. The repertoire consists of more than 55,000 clones, with around 80% occurring once and the leading ten covering about 4.8%. Material: blood. Source of these receptors: a person aged 40 to 49 with breast cancer. CDR3s include the opening cysteine and the closing phenylalanine or tryptophan. The D gene is left open where the match is weak. Some rows have no size entry. The others give once, few or many, or a class for an expanded clone.

cdr3_aa cdr3_nt j_call v_call d_call clone_size
CASRLAGPNEQFF TGTGCCTCCCGACTAGCGGGGCCGAATGAGCAGTTCTTC TRBJ2-1 TRBV30 TRBD2 -
CASSQFQGDYGYTF TGCGCCAGCAGTCAATTCCAGGGGGACTATGGCTACACCTTC TRBJ1-2 TRBV23-1 TRBD1 -
CASSDRGFSSGKRNEQFF TGTGCCAGCAGTGATCGGGGATTTTCTAGCGGAAAGAGGAATGAGCAGTTCTTC TRBJ2-1 TRBV2 TRBD2 -
CASTEGQGGGVGYTF TGTGCCAGCACCGAGGGGCAGGGGGGTGGTGTGGGCTACACCTTC TRBJ1-2 TRBV6-1 TRBD1 -
CASSPGSKFQETQYF TGTGCCAGCAGTCCTGGGTCGAAGTTTCAAGAGACCCAGTACTTC TRBJ2-5 TRBV28 - -
CASSLEVGGRFRQYF TGTGCCAGCAGCTTAGAGGTGGGAGGGCGATTTAGGCAGTACTTC TRBJ2-7 TRBV11-2 TRBD2 -
CASSSQGGQTEAFF TGTGCCAGCAGCTCCCAGGGGGGTCAAACTGAAGCTTTCTTT TRBJ1-1 TRBV7-3 TRBD1 -
CASSYSIPDSPYEQYF TGTGCCAGCAGTTACTCGATTCCGGACAGCCCCTACGAGCAGTACTTC TRBJ2-7 TRBV6-5 - few
CASSPIDSLNTEAFF TGTGCCAGCTCACCAATAGACAGTCTAAACACTGAAGCTTTCTTT TRBJ1-1 TRBV18 - -
CASSPSTDSYGYTF TGTGCCAGCAGTCCTAGTACAGATAGCTATGGCTACACCTTC TRBJ1-2 TRBV9 - -
CASSPGGRGVNQPQHF TGTGCCAGCTCACCAGGGGGCAGGGGGGTCAATCAGCCCCAGCATTTT TRBJ1-5 TRBV18 TRBD1 few
CASSAAPGTDTQYF TGTGCCAGCAGCGCTGCCCCCGGCACAGATACGCAGTATTTT TRBJ2-3 TRBV9 - -
CASSLGLAGERELFF TGTGCCAGCAGCCTGGGACTAGCGGGAGAAAGGGAGCTGTTTTTT TRBJ2-2 TRBV28 TRBD2 -
CASSTDRGNEQFF TGTGCCAGTAGTACCGACAGGGGGAATGAGCAGTTCTTC TRBJ2-1 TRBV19 TRBD1 -
CASSTGQGTETQYF TGCGCCAGCAGCACGGGACAGGGAACGGAGACCCAGTACTTC TRBJ2-5 TRBV5-1 TRBD1 -
CASSFKGTFEQPQHF TGTGCCAGCAGCTTTAAGGGAACGTTTGAGCAGCCCCAGCATTTT TRBJ1-5 TRBV7-2 - -
CASSRTGISSYEQYF TGTGCCAGCAGTCGGACAGGGATCAGCTCCTACGAGCAGTACTTC TRBJ2-7 TRBV9 TRBD1 -
CASSWPLGGGDKETQYF TGTGCCAGCAGCTGGCCGTTGGGGGGAGGGGATAAAGAGACCCAGTACTTC TRBJ2-5 TRBV7-9 TRBD2 -
CASSQSSGQGSETQYF TGCGCCAGCAGCCAATCGTCGGGACAGGGATCAGAGACCCAGTACTTC TRBJ2-5 TRBV5-1 TRBD1 -
CASSFSGTSGYEQYF TGTGCCAGCAGTTTCTCAGGGACTAGCGGATACGAGCAGTACTTC TRBJ2-7 TRBV28 TRBD2 -
CAWSTGQGFTGEQYF TGTGCCTGGAGTACGGGACAGGGGTTTACCGGCGAGCAGTACTTC TRBJ2-7 TRBV30 TRBD1 -
CASSFSGVGTDTQYF TGTGCCAGCAGTTTTTCCGGGGTGGGTACAGATACGCAGTATTTT TRBJ2-3 TRBV28 - -
CASRRLAGVFEQYF TGTGCCAGCAGAAGACTAGCGGGAGTCTTCGAGCAGTACTTC TRBJ2-7 TRBV5-6 TRBD2 once
CASGLSRLGGLSNQPQHF TGTGCTAGTGGTTTGTCCCGGCTAGGGGGGCTCAGCAATCAGCCCCAGCATTTT TRBJ1-5 TRBV12-5 - -
CASSPPARGEQYF TGTGCCAGCTCACCACCTGCGCGTGGGGAGCAGTACTTC TRBJ2-7 TRBV18 - -
CASSYSRLAGRYEQYF TGTGCCAGCAGTTACTCCCGACTAGCGGGACGCTACGAGCAGTACTTC TRBJ2-7 TRBV6-5 TRBD2 -
CASSLPNGQGLGQYF TGTGCCAGCAGTTTGCCCAACGGACAGGGGCTAGGGCAGTACTTC TRBJ2-7 TRBV28 TRBD1 -
CASSVAGGMGADTQYF TGTGCCAGCAGTGTAGCGGGAGGAATGGGCGCAGATACGCAGTATTTT TRBJ2-3 TRBV2 TRBD2 -
CASSLTPGRTYGYTF TGTGCCAGCAGCTTAACCCCGGGACGGACCTATGGCTACACCTTC TRBJ1-2 TRBV5-6 - -
CASSPADTGELFF TGTGCCAGCTCCCCCGCGGACACCGGGGAGCTGTTTTTT TRBJ2-2 TRBV18 - -
CASSQGTSGSVSETQYF TGCGCCAGCAGCCAAGGGACTAGCGGGAGCGTCTCAGAGACCCAGTACTTC TRBJ2-5 TRBV4-1 TRBD2 -
CASSYLGGKETQYF TGTGCCAGCAGTTACCTGGGGGGCAAAGAGACCCAGTACTTC TRBJ2-5 TRBV6-5 - -
CASSPFTSGRPSETQYF TGTGCCAGCAGCCCTTTTACTAGCGGGAGACCCTCTGAGACCCAGTACTTC TRBJ2-5 TRBV14 TRBD2 -
CASSRRLGAYEQYF TGTGCCAGCAGTCGACGACTAGGGGCCTACGAGCAGTACTTC TRBJ2-7 TRBV6-5 - -
CASSLVGGQNGYTF TGTGCCAGCAGCTTGGTTGGGGGGCAGAATGGCTACACCTTC TRBJ1-2 TRBV5-6 - -
CASSFPGTGGNEQFF TGTGCCAGCAGTTTTCCCGGGACGGGGGGCAATGAGCAGTTCTTC TRBJ2-1 TRBV28 TRBD2 once
CASSVGSWAETQYF TGTGCCAGCAGCGTAGGGAGCTGGGCAGAGACCCAGTACTTC TRBJ2-5 TRBV9 - few
CASTSVGRAGGQETQYF TGTGCCAGCACCTCGGTAGGGCGAGCGGGAGGGCAAGAGACCCAGTACTTC TRBJ2-5 TRBV28 TRBD2 -
CATLGEGQGTYEQYF TGTGCCACTCTAGGTGAGGGACAGGGGACCTACGAGCAGTACTTC TRBJ2-7 TRBV28 TRBD1 -
CASSPNRDLGGYTF TGTGCCAGCAGTCCCAACAGAGATTTAGGTGGCTACACCTTC TRBJ1-2 TRBV28 - -
CASSPTGGTDTQYF TGTGCTAGCAGCCCCACAGGGGGCACAGATACGCAGTATTTT TRBJ2-3 TRBV7-7 TRBD1 -